Each of the 30 T cell receptor beta chains below was sequenced from the same sample in a study of cytomegalovirus exposure and HLA in healthy donors. 60 Vbeta and 13 Jbeta primers were used in PCR. Measured with immunoSEQ multiplex PCR; TCRdb has only the in-frame clones, and not every one. The data contain 110,000 or so clones, roughly 82% of them seen just once; the ten biggest clones take up roughly 5.8%. Sequencing used PBMCs. These receptors all come from a man between 18 and 35 years old in good health and CMV-seropositive.

This clone came up a few times. This sequence joins TRBV11-3 and TRBJ1-1; TRBD1 matches 7 bases. Looked up from germline, CDR1 is SGHNT and CDR2 is YENEEA. The CDR3 consists of 15 residues. Trimming took 6 bases from V and 2 from J; bases not matched to a gene: 9. The DNA of the CDR3 is TGTGCCAGCAGTTCAACCCGACAGGGCAACACTGAAGCTTTCTTT. Translation: CASSSTRQGNTEAFF.

V gene TRBV5-1 combines with J gene TRBJ1-1; 9 bases fit TRBD1. The junction had 6 bases not matched to a gene; V was cut back by 3 bases and J by 0 bases. Per the germline V gene, CDR1 is SGHRS and CDR2 is YFSETQ. The CDR3 length is 16 residues. CDR3 nucleotides: TGCGCCAGCAGCTCAAGACAGGGGGAATTGAACACTGAAGCTTTCTTT. It is translated as CASSSRQGELNTEAFF.

This clone was counted between two and nine times. The rearrangement joins TRBV19 to TRBJ2-3; 16 bases agree with TRBD2. This CDR3 comprises 17 residues. The junction had 5 bases not matched to a gene; V was cut back by 3 bases and J by 5 bases. Germline values: CDR1 LNHDA, CDR2 SQIVND (reference sequence). In DNA, the CDR3 is TGTGCCAGTAGTATCGGGACTAGCGGGGGGGCCGAAGATACGCAGTATTTT. Translating gives CASSIGTSGGAEDTQYF.

The gene calls are TRBV27 and TRBJ1-3; D is unclear. The CDR3 has 15 amino acids. In germline, CDR1 is MNHEY, CDR2 SMNVEV (reference sequence). V lost 6 bases and J 1 base, leaving 13 bases between the germline ends. CDR3 DNA sequence: TGTGCCAGCAGCTCATCGACCGGGTCTGGAAACACCATATATTTT. Residues: CASSSSTGSGNTIYF.

The CDR3 region is CASAGSTDTQYF. Written as DNA, the CDR3 is TGCGCCAGTGCGGGTAGCACAGATACGCAGTATTTT. The genes are TRBV4-1 and TRBJ2-3; D may be TRBD2 (5 bases). CDR1 is MGHRA, CDR2 YSYEKL, per germline. The CDR3 contains 12 residues. V was pared by 9 bases and J by 0 bases, with 7 bases between.

The gene calls are TRBV27 and TRBJ2-3, with TRBD2 identical over 8 bases. The CDR3 is made up of 17 amino acids. The V gene end was trimmed by 6 bases and the J gene end by 3 bases; junction bases not matched to a gene: 14. Germline assignment: CDR1 MNHEY and CDR2 SMNVEV (reference sequence). CDR3 DNA: TGTGCCAGCAGCCCTGCCGGGGGGGCCAGCCCGACAGATACGCAGTATTTT. Translated: CASSPAGGASPTDTQYF.

The genes are TRBV5-1 and TRBJ1-1, with D perhaps matching TRBD1 (5 bases). Trimming removed 2 bases at V and 0 bases at J, with 8 bases between. The germline CDR1 and CDR2 sequences are SGHRS and YFSETQ. The CDR3 covers 14 residues. The CDR3 protein is CASSFGGMNTEAFF. CDR3 bases: TGCGCCAGCAGCTTCGGGGGGATGAACACTGAAGCTTTCTTT.

The chain combines TRBV4-2 with TRBJ1-1; a weak D match, TRBD1 (5 bases). This CDR3 is 13 amino acids long. Germline V lookup: CDR1 LGHNA, CDR2 YNFKEQ. Trimming removed 1 base at V and 7 bases at J, with 10 bases between. In nucleotides, the CDR3 is TGTGCCAGCAGCCAAGGGTACGACAGTGAAGCTTTCTTT. This encodes CASSQGYDSEAFF.

Worth noting for this clone: One junction end disagrees with the germline gene, perhaps due to a read error. The V and J genes are TRBV7-7 and TRBJ2-3, with D unclear. CDR1 is SSHAT and CDR2 is FNYEAQ in the germline V gene (reference sequence). This CDR3 is 14 amino acids long. CDR3 in DNA: TGCCTGCCGAAGTCACTCTTTAGCACAGATACGCAGTATTTT. Its protein is CLPKSLFSTDTQYF.

This clone was observed a handful of times. The chain recombines TRBV30 with TRBJ1-5; no reliable D call. V lost 1 base and J lost 9, with 10 bases in between. Germline V gene data show CDR1 as GTSNPN and CDR2 as SVGIG (reference sequence). This CDR3 comprises 12 residues. CDR3 bases: TGTGCCTGGAGTGGGGCCCTCGGGCCCCAGCATTTT. As protein: CAWSGALGPQHF. Together with reference TRBV30 and TRBJ1-5, the CDR3 gives the full variable domain: SQTIHQWPATLVQPVGSPLSLECTVEGTSNPNLYWYRQAAGRGLQLLFYSVGIGQISSEVPQNLSASRPQDRQFILSSKKLLLSDSGFYLCAWSGALGPQHFGDGTRLSIL.

This clone was seen more than once but under ten times. The chain links TRBV6-1 to TRBJ2-5; a possible D gene is TRBD2 (7 bases). The DNA end is a closer match to TRBJ2-7, so the J assignment may be wrong. This CDR3 region has 12 residues. The germline V gene has CDR1 MNHNS and CDR2 SASEGT. Here the CDR3 reads CASSPRGGEQYF. CDR3 DNA sequence: TGTGCCAGCAGTCCGAGGGGGGGCGAGCAGTACTTC.

This clone was picked up a small number of times. The CDR3 DNA reads TGCAGCGTTGAAGGCGACAGCGAAGCTTTCTTT. Translating it yields CSVEGDSEAFF. The chain uses TRBV29-1 and TRBJ1-1, with D possibly TRBD1 on 5 matching bases. This CDR3 comprises 11 residues. CDR1 and CDR2 (germline): SQVTM, ANQGSEA. V dropped 1 base and J dropped 8 bases, with 8 bases sitting between them.

Notes on this clone: The junction shows a germline mismatch at one end, possibly a read error. The V call is TRBV7-9, the J call TRBJ1-1; D call uncertain. This CDR3 spans 12 amino acids. CDR1 and CDR2 (germline): SEHNR, FQNEAQ (reference sequence). CDR3 sequence (DNA): TGTTCCAGCAGCCCGATGAGGGAAAAAGCTTTCTTT. It encodes CSSSPMREKAFF.

The chain couples TRBV2 to TRBJ2-5; 8 nucleotides agree with TRBD1. The CDR3 contains 13 residues. Germline V gives CDR1 SNHLY, CDR2 FYNNEI. The V segment lost 8 bases and the J segment 2 bases; nucleotides outside the gene matches: 4. The CDR3 DNA follows: TGTGCCAGCGGGACAGGAGTTCAAGAGACCCAGTACTTC. Translation gives CASGTGVQETQYF.

The CDR3 protein is CASSRSRGEAGELFF. CDR3 DNA: TGTGCCAGCTCCCGAAGCAGAGGGGAGGCCGGGGAGCTGTTTTTT. The V call is TRBV18, the J call TRBJ2-2, with D possibly being TRBD2 (6 bases). This CDR3 has 15 amino acids. CDR1 is KGHSH and CDR2 is LQKENI in the germline V gene. V gave up 6 bases and J gave up 6 bases, with 17 bases separating them.

This rearrangement joins TRBV13 to TRBJ2-2; 10 bases align to TRBD1. CDR3 length equals 16 residues. J lost 7 bases, V lost 4 bases, and 9 bases had no gene match. Looked up from germline, CDR1 is PRHDT and CDR2 is FYEKMQ (reference sequence). CDR3 DNA: TGTGCCAGCAGCTCGAGCCGGGACAGGGGTTACGGGGAGCTGTTTTTT. Translating gives CASSSSRDRGYGELFF.

The chain carries TRBV4-2 and TRBJ1-1; D perhaps matches TRBD1 (5 bases). CDR3 size: 14 residues. V shed 5 bases and J shed 3 bases, with 13 bases lying between them. Germline V CDR1 and CDR2: LGHNA, YNFKEQ. The CDR3 DNA sequence: TGTGCCAGCAGCGATAGCAGGGACTACACTGAAGCTTTCTTT. Its translation is CASSDSRDYTEAFF.

The chain links TRBV28 to TRBJ2-3, with 7 bases that match TRBD1. V lost 5 bases, J lost 0 bases, and 2 bases stayed unmatched. Germline loops: CDR1 MDHEN, CDR2 SYDVKM. CDR3 size: 14 residues. In DNA, the CDR3 is TGTGCCAGCAGTCCAGGGGGTAGCACAGATACGCAGTATTTT. The encoded protein is CASSPGGSTDTQYF.

The chain couples TRBV7-8 to TRBJ1-2; 7 bases line up with TRBD1. Trimming cost V 1 base and J 5 bases; bases outside gene matches: 10. The CDR3 contains 16 residues. Germline V lookup: CDR1 SGHVS, CDR2 FQNEAQ. CDR3 bases: TGTGCCAGCAGCTTAGGGACAGGACTGAGGTTATATGGCTACACCTTC. Protein sequence: CASSLGTGLRLYGYTF.

The chain is built from TRBV7-8 and TRBJ2-1; 7 bases are a match to TRBD1. Unmatched junction bases numbered 4, after V lost 2 bases and J lost 0 bases. From germline, CDR1 is SGHVS and CDR2 FQNEAQ. CDR3 length: 16 residues. CDR3 sequence: CASSLLSGGSYNEQFF. The CDR3 region has the DNA TGTGCCAGCAGCTTATTGTCAGGGGGCTCCTACAATGAGCAGTTCTTC.

The table lists this clone with a few counts. This chain links TRBV9 with TRBJ2-2; TRBD1 matches at 8 bases. The V gene's germline CDR1 is SGDLS and CDR2 YYNGEE. The CDR3 runs to 18 residues. The junction had 15 bases not matched to a gene; V was cut back by 3 bases and J by 5 bases. The CDR3 DNA follows: TGTGCCAGCAGCGAACAAGGGGCAGGGGGCTTTTATACCGGGGAGCTGTTTTTT. Amino acid sequence: CASSEQGAGGFYTGELFF.

The gene calls are TRBV19 and TRBJ1-5; 7 bases agree with TRBD1. CDR1 is LNHDA and CDR2 is SQIVND in the germline V gene (reference sequence). This CDR3 region has 15 residues. After removal of 4 bases from V and 4 bases from J, the junction contained 7 bases not matched to a gene. The chain's CDR3 is CASSKDRVPNQPQHF. As DNA, the CDR3 is TGTGCCAGTAGTAAAGACAGGGTACCTAATCAGCCCCAGCATTTT.

The CDR3 region is CASSPGKTGEGYGYTF. The CDR3 DNA reads TGTGCCAGCTCACCAGGCAAGACAGGGGAAGGCTATGGCTACACCTTC. The rearrangement uses TRBV18 and TRBJ1-2, with 8 bases lining up with TRBD1. The CDR3 is 16 amino acids. Germline V gene data show CDR1 as KGHSH and CDR2 as LQKENI. V trimming: 2 bases; J trimming: 4 bases; junction bases outside the gene matches: 9. Full variable domain (remainder filled in from reference TRBV18 and TRBJ1-2): NAGVMQNPRHLVRRRGQEARLRCSPMKGHSHVYWYRQLPEEGLKFMVYLQKENIIDESGMPKERFSAEFPKEGPSILRIQQVVRGDSAAYFCASSPGKTGEGYGYTFGSGTRLTVV.

The rearrangement links TRBV12-5 to TRBJ1-1, with TRBD1 identical over 9 bases. V was clipped by 9 bases and J by 5 bases; unmatched bases: 10. The CDR3 has 14 amino acids. Germline V lookup: CDR1 LGHNT, CDR2 FRNRAP. The CDR3 DNA is TGTGCTAGCACCGGGACAGGGATGGATACTGAAGCTTTCTTT. Amino acids: CASTGTGMDTEAFF.

The V call is TRBV7-8, the J call TRBJ2-1; possible D gene TRBD1, 5 bases. The CDR3 totals 15 residues. V shed 5 bases and J shed 8 bases, with 19 bases lying between them. CDR1 is SGHVS, CDR2 FQNEAQ, per germline. The CDR3 coding sequence is TGTGCCAGCAGCGCCCAGGGATCTAAGGTGGATGAGCAGTTCTTC. Its translation: CASSAQGSKVDEQFF.

The genes are TRBV2 and TRBJ2-7; 12 positions agree with TRBD2. The V and J ends lost 10 bases and 2 bases, in that order; junction bases with no gene match: 12. The length of the CDR3 is 16 residues. Germline lookup yields CDR1 SNHLY and CDR2 FYNNEI. The DNA of the CDR3 is TGTGCCAACTCCTTGACTAGCGGGGGCCATACCTACGAGCAGTACTTC. Its protein product is CANSLTSGGHTYEQYF.

The chain carries TRBV11-1 and TRBJ2-2, with D perhaps matching TRBD2 (7 bases). The CDR3 runs 14 residues. The V and J ends lost 8 bases and 6 bases respectively, with 16 bases between them. The V gene's germline CDR1 is SGHAT and CDR2 FQDESV (reference sequence). The CDR3 region has the DNA TGTGCCAGCCTGGGGGGGCGTAACCCCGGGGAGCTGTTTTTT. It is translated as CASLGGRNPGELFF.

This clone was seen a handful of times. The V call is TRBV15, the J call TRBJ2-5; 9 nucleotides line up with TRBD2. This CDR3 is built from 14 residues. The ends lost 5 bases at V and 5 bases at J; junction bases unmatched: 6. Germline V gene sequence: CDR1 LNHNV, CDR2 YYDKDF (reference sequence). The CDR3 spells CATSSRGGGETQYF. CDR3 bases: TGTGCCACCAGCTCCCGCGGGGGGGGTGAGACCCAGTACTTC.

CDR3 sequence reads: CASSYGPGTEAFF. CDR3 DNA: TGTGCCAGCAGTTACGGGCCGGGGACTGAAGCTTTCTTT. This chain connects TRBV6-5 to TRBJ1-1, with D uncertain. The V end was cut by 2 bases, the J end by 5 bases, with 9 bases between. The CDR3 has 13 residues. The germline gives CDR1 MNHEY, CDR2 SVGAGI.

The chain links TRBV6-1 to TRBJ2-1; 11 nucleotides match TRBD1. CDR3 length: 15 amino acids. Germline-derived CDR1 and CDR2 are MNHNS and SASEGT. V lost 5 bases and J lost 6; bases outside the gene matches: 6. CDR3 amino acids: CASSRTGGAGNEQFF. CDR3 DNA: TGTGCCAGCAGTAGGACAGGGGGCGCCGGCAATGAGCAGTTCTTC.